The sequence of this T cell receptor beta chain was determined in a study of T cells after yellow fever vaccination. TCRdb reprocessed the 5' RACE reads with MiXCR, giving one entry per CDR3 protein. The data hold 510,000 or so distinct CDR3 sequences, with 15% to 20% observed a single time. This CDR3 is 15 amino acids long. V was pared by 2 bases and J by 6 bases, with 17 bases between. Germline CDR1 reads MNHEY; CDR2 reads SVGAGI. The source of this sequence is a man in his thirties or forties who received the YFV17D yellow fever vaccine. The chain uses TRBV6-5 and TRBJ2-7; D possibly corresponds to TRBD2 (5 bases). The specimen was PBMCs, collected 15 days after the yellow fever booster vaccination. The CDR3 bases are TGTGCCAGCAGTTACGAGGGCAGGTCTATGGGCGAGCAGTACTTC. Translating it yields CASSYEGRSMGEQYF.